This TCR beta chain was sequenced during a study of blood T cell repertoires in COVID-19. Study details: The cDNA or gDNA used as material had been derived from T cells, B-cell-depleted T cells, or PBMCs.

Authors' processing steps: Nucleated cell number was recorded as an estimate derived from reference gene primer amplification. Data came from immunoSEQ multiplex PCR; TCRdb stores just in-frame clones and leaves some out. The V and J calls and clone size are taken from that table; D and trimming were inferred from the DNA. The repertoire holds tens of thousands of clones, with 80% as singletons. This clonotype originated in a woman of 80 years or more with acute or convalescent COVID-19. The sample comprised peripheral blood.

The CDR3 region is CAISASTGATEAFF. CDR3 DNA sequence: TGTGCCATCAGTGCCTCAACAGGGGCCACTGAAGCTTTCTTT. The chain is built from TRBV10-3 and TRBJ1-1; 7 bases agree with TRBD1. V gave up 4 bases and J gave up 4 bases; unmatched junction bases: 6. The germline CDR1 and CDR2 sequences are ENHRY and SYGVKD. This CDR3 has 14 amino acids.